This is a list of T cell receptor beta chains from one sample in a study of CD8+ T cells in alopecia areata. TCRdb's copy holds only in-frame clones and misses some; the assay was immunoSEQ multiplex PCR. The repertoire includes approximately 200,000 clones, 58% of them detected once, and about 5% sits in the top ten. The sequenced sample was CD4+ T cells sorted from blood, obtained at week 24, from a patient treated with tofacitinib. These receptors were collected from a human donor with alopecia areata. Each CDR3 is given with its conserved first and last residue. Fields, in order: CDR3 protein, CDR3 DNA, V gene, clone size, J gene, D gene. A D gene is named only where the DNA matches it firmly. The size of a clone is reported for some rows only, either as once, few or many, or as a class for expanded clones.

CDR3 protein: CASSPSSLQETQYF
CDR3 DNA: TGTGCCAGCTCACCATCTTCGCTTCAAGAGACCCAGTACTTC
V gene: TRBV18
clone size: NA
J gene: TRBJ2-5
D gene: NA

CDR3 protein: CAWSLSGTFKNTEAFF
CDR3 DNA: TGTGCCTGGAGCTTAAGTGGAACATTTAAGAACACTGAAGCTTTCTTT
V gene: TRBV30
clone size: NA
J gene: TRBJ1-1
D gene: NA

CDR3 protein: CASSAPGWGSSTDTQYF
CDR3 DNA: TGTGCCAGCAGTGCCCCGGGTTGGGGCTCTAGCACAGATACGCAGTATTTT
V gene: TRBV6-1
clone size: NA
J gene: TRBJ2-3
D gene: NA

CDR3 protein: CASSQGLAGLNIQYF
CDR3 DNA: TGTGCCAGCAGCCAAGGACTAGCGGGATTGAACATTCAGTACTTC
V gene: TRBV14
clone size: NA
J gene: TRBJ2-4
D gene: TRBD2

CDR3 protein: CSVQSGSYEQYF
CDR3 DNA: TGCAGCGTTCAGAGCGGCTCCTACGAGCAGTACTTC
V gene: TRBV29-1
clone size: NA
J gene: TRBJ2-7
D gene: NA

CDR3 protein: CSVEDPTEETQYF
CDR3 DNA: TGCAGCGTTGAAGATCCAACAGAAGAGACCCAGTACTTC
V gene: TRBV29-1
clone size: NA
J gene: TRBJ2-5
D gene: NA

CDR3 protein: CAISGDYTEAFF
CDR3 DNA: TGTGCCATCTCCGGAGATTACACTGAAGCTTTCTTT
V gene: TRBV10-3
clone size: NA
J gene: TRBJ1-1
D gene: NA

CDR3 protein: CASSVENRGLGNEKLFF
CDR3 DNA: TGTGCCAGCAGCGTAGAGAATAGGGGGCTCGGTAATGAAAAACTGTTTTTT
V gene: TRBV9
clone size: NA
J gene: TRBJ1-4
D gene: TRBD1

CDR3 protein: CASSLPGTGNEKLFF
CDR3 DNA: TGTGCCAGCAGCTTGCCCGGGACAGGGAATGAAAAACTGTTTTTT
V gene: TRBV5-6
clone size: NA
J gene: TRBJ1-4
D gene: TRBD1

CDR3 protein: CASSPAGSSYNSPLHF
CDR3 DNA: TGTGCCAGCAGCCCGGCCGGGAGCTCCTATAATTCACCCCTCCACTTT
V gene: TRBV5-6
clone size: NA
J gene: TRBJ1-6
D gene: NA

CDR3 protein: CASSGGGQETQYF
CDR3 DNA: TGTGCCAGCAGCGGGGGGGGACAAGAGACCCAGTACTTC
V gene: TRBV7-8
clone size: NA
J gene: TRBJ2-5
D gene: TRBD2

CDR3 protein: CSVENGAGAVAFF
CDR3 DNA: TGCAGCGTTGAAAATGGGGCAGGGGCGGTAGCTTTCTTT
V gene: TRBV29-1
clone size: few
J gene: TRBJ1-1
D gene: NA

CDR3 protein: CASSPNSANTEAFF
CDR3 DNA: TGTGCCAGCTCACCAAATAGCGCTAACACTGAAGCTTTCTTT
V gene: TRBV18
clone size: few
J gene: TRBJ1-1
D gene: NA

CDR3 protein: CASSQDPGAWKTQYF
CDR3 DNA: TGTGCCAGCAGCCAAGATCCGGGGGCGTGGAAGACCCAGTACTTC
V gene: TRBV14
clone size: NA
J gene: TRBJ2-5
D gene: NA

CDR3 protein: CSVGGAGEQYF
CDR3 DNA: TGCAGCGTTGGTGGGGCGGGCGAGCAGTACTTC
V gene: TRBV29-1
clone size: NA
J gene: TRBJ2-7
D gene: NA

CDR3 protein: CASTSVGAGRYEQYF
CDR3 DNA: NA
V gene: TRBV19
clone size: few
J gene: TRBJ2-7
D gene: NA

CDR3 protein: CASSYFQTLPLEQFF
CDR3 DNA: TGTGCCAGCAGTTACTTCCAGACACTTCCCCTTGAGCAGTTCTTC
V gene: TRBV6-5
clone size: NA
J gene: TRBJ2-1
D gene: NA

CDR3 protein: CASSQSPGSTGEQYF
CDR3 DNA: TGCGCCAGCAGCCAAAGCCCCGGCTCCACCGGCGAGCAGTACTTC
V gene: TRBV4-1
clone size: NA
J gene: TRBJ2-7
D gene: NA

CDR3 protein: CATSRAEGYGGYTF
CDR3 DNA: TGTGCCACCAGCAGAGCGGAAGGCTACGGTGGCTACACCTTC
V gene: TRBV15
clone size: few
J gene: TRBJ1-2
D gene: NA

CDR3 protein: CASSKVVGVGNEQFF
CDR3 DNA: TGTGCCAGCAGCAAAGTAGTTGGGGTTGGGAATGAGCAGTTCTTC
V gene: TRBV9
clone size: NA
J gene: TRBJ2-1
D gene: NA

CDR3 protein: CASSLVGGIVLTF
CDR3 DNA: TGTGCCAGCAGCTTAGTTGGTGGGATCGTCCTGACTTTC
V gene: TRBV7-2
clone size: NA
J gene: TRBJ2-6
D gene: NA

CDR3 protein: CASSFKGGQGLGTEAFF
CDR3 DNA: TGCGCCAGCAGCTTCAAAGGAGGACAGGGTCTGGGCACTGAAGCTTTCTTT
V gene: TRBV4-1
clone size: NA
J gene: TRBJ1-1
D gene: TRBD1

CDR3 protein: CASSLTIQALYEQYF
CDR3 DNA: TGTGCCAGCAGCTTAACGATCCAGGCCCTCTACGAGCAGTACTTC
V gene: TRBV7-2
clone size: NA
J gene: TRBJ2-7
D gene: NA

CDR3 protein: CASSALTGMGAFF
CDR3 DNA: TGTGCCAGCAGCGCTCTCACCGGGATGGGGGCTTTCTTT
V gene: TRBV9
clone size: NA
J gene: TRBJ1-1
D gene: NA

CDR3 protein: CSVATGALKNIQYF
CDR3 DNA: TGCAGCGTCGCTACAGGGGCGCTCAAAAACATTCAGTACTTC
V gene: TRBV29-1
clone size: NA
J gene: TRBJ2-4
D gene: TRBD1

CDR3 protein: CAISEGGNTEAFF
CDR3 DNA: TGTGCCATCAGTGAAGGGGGGAACACTGAAGCTTTCTTT
V gene: TRBV10-3
clone size: NA
J gene: TRBJ1-1
D gene: NA

CDR3 protein: CASSLGREETQYF
CDR3 DNA: TGTGCCAGCAGCCTAGGGCGGGAAGAGACCCAGTACTTC
V gene: TRBV2
clone size: NA
J gene: TRBJ2-5
D gene: NA

CDR3 protein: CASSRTGGTDTQYF
CDR3 DNA: TGTGCCAGCAGTCGGACAGGGGGCACAGATACGCAGTATTTT
V gene: TRBV6-5
clone size: few
J gene: TRBJ2-3
D gene: TRBD1

CDR3 protein: CASSFSGDSYEQYF
CDR3 DNA: TGCGCCAGCAGCTTTAGCGGCGACTCCTACGAGCAGTACTTC
V gene: TRBV5-1
clone size: few
J gene: TRBJ2-7
D gene: NA

CDR3 protein: CASSSDGTAFNYGYTF
CDR3 DNA: TGTGCCAGTAGTTCCGACGGGACAGCCTTTAACTATGGCTACACCTTC
V gene: TRBV19
clone size: NA
J gene: TRBJ1-2
D gene: TRBD1

CDR3 protein: CASSRERGNQPQHF
CDR3 DNA: TGTGCCAGCTCACGCGAACGGGGTAATCAGCCCCAGCATTTT
V gene: TRBV18
clone size: NA
J gene: TRBJ1-5
D gene: NA

CDR3 protein: CASRVDRDWGSPLHF
CDR3 DNA: TGTGCCAGCAGAGTCGACCGGGATTGGGGTTCACCCCTCCACTTT
V gene: TRBV11-1
clone size: NA
J gene: TRBJ1-6
D gene: NA

CDR3 protein: CSVEHNQPQHF
CDR3 DNA: TGCAGTGTCGAGCACAATCAGCCCCAGCATTTT
V gene: TRBV20-1
clone size: NA
J gene: TRBJ1-5
D gene: NA

CDR3 protein: CSVARGYNSPLHF
CDR3 DNA: TGCAGCGTTGCAAGGGGTTATAATTCACCCCTCCACTTT
V gene: TRBV29-1
clone size: few
J gene: TRBJ1-6
D gene: NA

CDR3 protein: CASSLEGHGDTQYF
CDR3 DNA: TGTGCCAGCAGCTTAGAGGGGCACGGAGATACGCAGTATTTT
V gene: TRBV7-9
clone size: NA
J gene: TRBJ2-3
D gene: NA

CDR3 protein: CASSYQGLAVLGDTQYF
CDR3 DNA: TGTGCCAGCAGTTATCAGGGACTAGCGGTACTGGGGGATACGCAGTATTTT
V gene: TRBV6-9
clone size: NA
J gene: TRBJ2-3
D gene: TRBD2

CDR3 protein: CASSVGPPDTQYF
CDR3 DNA: TGTGCCAGCAGCGTTGGGCCCCCAGATACGCAGTATTTT
V gene: TRBV9
clone size: once
J gene: TRBJ2-3
D gene: NA

CDR3 protein: CASTSRDRGTDTQYF
CDR3 DNA: TGTGCCAGCACCTCCCGGGACAGGGGTACAGATACGCAGTATTTT
V gene: TRBV25-1
clone size: NA
J gene: TRBJ2-3
D gene: TRBD1

CDR3 protein: CSVTGGDTQYF
CDR3 DNA: TGCAGTGTTACCGGCGGAGATACGCAGTATTTT
V gene: TRBV20-1
clone size: once
J gene: TRBJ2-3
D gene: NA

CDR3 protein: CASSQDLIQESSYNSPLHF
CDR3 DNA: TGCGCCAGCAGCCAAGATCTGATCCAGGAGAGCTCCTATAATTCACCCCTCCACTTT
V gene: TRBV4-3
clone size: NA
J gene: TRBJ1-6
D gene: NA

CDR3 protein: CASSEQGSLYEQYF
CDR3 DNA: TGTGCCAGCAGTGAACAGGGCAGTTTATACGAGCAGTACTTC
V gene: TRBV2
clone size: NA
J gene: TRBJ2-7
D gene: NA

CDR3 protein: CSAKMNTEAFF
CDR3 DNA: TGCAGTGCTAAGATGAACACTGAAGCTTTCTTT
V gene: TRBV20-1
clone size: NA
J gene: TRBJ1-1
D gene: NA

CDR3 protein: CSGRLAGQRDTQYF
CDR3 DNA: TGCAGCGGCCGACTAGCGGGGCAAAGAGATACGCAGTATTTT
V gene: TRBV29-1
clone size: few
J gene: TRBJ2-3
D gene: TRBD2

CDR3 protein: CASSLVTGYEQFF
CDR3 DNA: TGTGCCAGCAGCTTGGTAACGGGTTATGAGCAGTTCTTC
V gene: TRBV5-6
clone size: NA
J gene: TRBJ2-1
D gene: NA

CDR3 protein: CASSPGTRLETQYF
CDR3 DNA: TGTGCCAGCAGCCCCGGGACGAGGTTGGAGACCCAGTACTTC
V gene: TRBV7-2
clone size: NA
J gene: TRBJ2-5
D gene: NA

CDR3 protein: CAWSGREGITDTQYF
CDR3 DNA: TGTGCCTGGAGTGGACGGGAGGGGATTACAGATACGCAGTATTTT
V gene: TRBV30
clone size: NA
J gene: TRBJ2-3
D gene: TRBD2

CDR3 protein: CASRGTSGNYEQYF
CDR3 DNA: TGCGCCAGCAGAGGGACTAGCGGGAACTACGAGCAGTACTTC
V gene: TRBV5-1
clone size: NA
J gene: TRBJ2-7
D gene: TRBD2

CDR3 protein: CASSYRGPYSNQPQHF
CDR3 DNA: TGCGCCAGCAGTTACAGGGGCCCGTATAGCAATCAGCCCCAGCATTTT
V gene: TRBV5-1
clone size: NA
J gene: TRBJ1-5
D gene: TRBD1

CDR3 protein: CASRTQTGGDEQYF
CDR3 DNA: TGCGCCAGCAGGACCCAGACAGGAGGGGACGAGCAGTACTTC
V gene: TRBV5-1
clone size: few
J gene: TRBJ2-7
D gene: NA

CDR3 protein: CASSRTSGFQETQYF
CDR3 DNA: TGTGCCAGCAGCCGGACTAGCGGGTTTCAAGAGACCCAGTACTTC
V gene: TRBV7-2
clone size: NA
J gene: TRBJ2-5
D gene: TRBD2

CDR3 protein: CASSLGVSSGANVLTF
CDR3 DNA: TGTGCCAGCAGCTTGGGGGTGAGCTCTGGGGCCAACGTCCTGACTTTC
V gene: TRBV7-8
clone size: few
J gene: TRBJ2-6
D gene: NA

CDR3 protein: CASSLTSAAYEQYF
CDR3 DNA: TGCGCCAGCAGCTTGACTAGCGCGGCCTACGAGCAGTACTTC
V gene: TRBV5-1
clone size: few
J gene: TRBJ2-7
D gene: TRBD2

CDR3 protein: CSVEQGTHEQYF
CDR3 DNA: TGCAGCGTTGAGCAGGGTACCCACGAGCAGTACTTC
V gene: TRBV29-1
clone size: once
J gene: TRBJ2-7
D gene: NA

CDR3 protein: CATSRDQGGLETQYF
CDR3 DNA: TGTGCCACCAGCAGAGATCAGGGGGGGCTGGAGACCCAGTACTTC
V gene: TRBV15
clone size: NA
J gene: TRBJ2-5
D gene: NA

CDR3 protein: CASTPQGGGAEAFF
CDR3 DNA: TGTGCCAGCACCCCCCAAGGGGGGGGCGCTGAAGCTTTCTTT
V gene: TRBV25-1
clone size: few
J gene: TRBJ1-1
D gene: NA